The clone carrying this T cell receptor (beta chain) has just one count. Its specificity is not known. These data belong to a study of OX40 agonist ivuxolimab in advanced cancers. Study at large: People in dose escalation had one of these cancers: hepatocellular carcinoma, melanoma, renal cell or head and neck cancer. Study outcomes and limitations: Some nonresponders additionally presented with little normalized T-cell clonal expansion.

Clones were read by immunoSEQ multiplex PCR, and TCRdb kept only the in-frame ones, dropping some. The top ten hold 1% to 1.2% of the sample, which has fewer than 70,000 clones, over 85% seen once. Germline V gene lookup returns CDR1 SGHNT and CDR2 YYREEE (reference sequence). The junction had 7 bases not matched to a gene; V was cut back by 4 bases and J by 10 bases. The CDR3 extends over 14 amino acids. Blood sampling took place at baseline, cycle 4 day 1, and cycle 7 day 1. The J gene is TRBJ1-6, the V gene TRBV5-4; 8 nucleotides align to TRBD1. The sequencing here drew on CD4+ or CD8+ T cells sorted from blood, taken in a trial of the OX40 agonist ivuxolimab. This clonotype was obtained from an adult with an advanced solid tumor such as melanoma, head and neck, liver or kidney cancer. The CDR3 sequence is CASSRQGNRSPLHF. In DNA form, the CDR3 reads TGTGCCAGCAGCAGACAGGGGAATAGATCACCCCTCCACTTT.